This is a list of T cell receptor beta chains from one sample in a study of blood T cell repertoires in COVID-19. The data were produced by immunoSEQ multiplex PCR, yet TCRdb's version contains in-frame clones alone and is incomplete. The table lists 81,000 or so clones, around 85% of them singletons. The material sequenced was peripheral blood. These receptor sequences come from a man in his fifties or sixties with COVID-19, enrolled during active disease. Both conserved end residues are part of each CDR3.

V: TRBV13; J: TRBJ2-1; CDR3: CASSLVPGGPHEQFF
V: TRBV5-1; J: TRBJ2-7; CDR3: CASSTAGTSGGIASYEQYF
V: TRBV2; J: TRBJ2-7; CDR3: CASSEGGLVSYEQYF
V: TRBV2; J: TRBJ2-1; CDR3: CASSEELGEQFF
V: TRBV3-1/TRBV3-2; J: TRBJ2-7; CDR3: CASSHPSSGRYEQYF
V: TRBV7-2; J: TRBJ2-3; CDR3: CASSLSQTGGTDTQYF
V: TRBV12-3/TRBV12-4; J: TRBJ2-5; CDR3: CASSFGETQYF
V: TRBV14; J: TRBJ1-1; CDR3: CASSQRTGRNTEAFF
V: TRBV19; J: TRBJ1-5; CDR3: CASSSSRGASQPQHF
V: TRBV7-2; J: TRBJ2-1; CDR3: CASSLAGGGQFF
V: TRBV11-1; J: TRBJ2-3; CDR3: CASSPRTSVADTQYF
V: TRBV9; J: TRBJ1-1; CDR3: CASSRALANTEAFF
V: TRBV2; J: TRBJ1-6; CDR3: CASIQEAPDNSPLHF
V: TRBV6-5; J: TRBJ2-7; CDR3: CASGPAVTYEQYF
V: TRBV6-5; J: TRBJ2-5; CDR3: CASRKGEQETQYF
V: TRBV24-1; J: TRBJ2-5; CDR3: CATSDTRGLGETQYF
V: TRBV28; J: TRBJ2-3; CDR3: CASSLSGLAGGSTDTQYF
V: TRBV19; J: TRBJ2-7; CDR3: CASTGSSYEQYF
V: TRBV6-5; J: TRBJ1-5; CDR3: CASSTGQARPQHF
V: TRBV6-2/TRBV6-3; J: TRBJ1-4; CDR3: CASSYSDRREKLFF
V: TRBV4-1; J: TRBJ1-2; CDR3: CASSQDSAISYGYTF
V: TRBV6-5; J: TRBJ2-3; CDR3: CASSLMGASTDTQYF
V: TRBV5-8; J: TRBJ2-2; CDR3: CASSRRIGGVTGELFF
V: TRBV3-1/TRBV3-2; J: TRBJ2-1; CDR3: CASSLLLQSSYNEQFF
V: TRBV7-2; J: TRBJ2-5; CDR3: CASSLVARGETQYF
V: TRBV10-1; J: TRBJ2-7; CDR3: CAIQNEQYF
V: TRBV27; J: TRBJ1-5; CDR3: CASSLSGTGGVQPQHF
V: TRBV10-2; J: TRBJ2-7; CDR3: CASRTSGALAYEQYF
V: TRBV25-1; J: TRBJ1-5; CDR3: CASSGTGGVQPQHF
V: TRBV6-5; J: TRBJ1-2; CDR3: CASSYSGQHYGYTF
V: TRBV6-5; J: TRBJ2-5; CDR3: CASRRFTGEETQYF
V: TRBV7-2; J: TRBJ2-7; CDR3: CASSLGPREQYF
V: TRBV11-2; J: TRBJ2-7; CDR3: CASRRGGADGEQYF
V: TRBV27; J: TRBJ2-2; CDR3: CASSGRGTGELFF
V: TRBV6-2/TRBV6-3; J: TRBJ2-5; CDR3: CASSYTGGGIETQYF
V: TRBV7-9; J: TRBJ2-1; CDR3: CASSSSGTSGNEQFF
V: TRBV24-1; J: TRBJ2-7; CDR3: CATSDLRPGTSYYEQYF
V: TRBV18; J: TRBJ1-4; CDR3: CASSPDRGTTNEKLFF
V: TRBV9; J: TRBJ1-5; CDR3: CASSDQGSNQPQHF
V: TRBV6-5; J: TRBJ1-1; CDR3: CASSYSTGGKGEAFF
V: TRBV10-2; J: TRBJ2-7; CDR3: CASSEGRKGLRIHEQYF
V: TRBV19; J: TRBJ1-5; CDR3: CASKTGTQPQHF
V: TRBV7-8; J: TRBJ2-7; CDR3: CASSPAGAGGPGEQYF